The source of this T cell receptor beta chain is a study of blood T cell repertoires in COVID-19. The CDR3 covers 13 residues. Germline V CDR1 and CDR2: SNHLY, FYNNEI. V shed 6 bases and J 3 bases; nucleotides not matched to a gene: 5. Original handling: It was from reference gene primer amplification that nucleated cell counts were estimated. Produced via immunoSEQ multiplex PCR; TCRdb's table is partial and in-frame only. V and J calls and clone size are copied from that table; D and trimming were computed from the DNA. This sample has 60,000 to 70,000 clones, with 65% to 90% found just once. The specimen was peripheral blood. V gene TRBV2 combines with J gene TRBJ2-7; TRBD1 matches 7 bases. The receptor comes from a man older than 75 with acute or convalescent COVID-19. The CDR3 nucleotides read TGTGCCAGCAGCGGGACAGCCTTCTACGAGCAGTACTTC. Amino acid sequence: CASSGTAFYEQYF.